A selection of T cell receptor beta chains follows, all from one sample in a study of cytomegalovirus exposure and HLA in healthy donors. Repertoires were generated with immunoSEQ multiplex PCR, while TCRdb's copy carries only in-frame clones and drops some. The sample contains 150,000 or so clones, approximately 85% of which appear only once. Sequenced sample: PBMCs. The source of these receptors is a man between 18 and 35 years old in good health and CMV-seropositive. The CDR3 runs from the conserved cysteine through the conserved F or W. Each record gives: D gene, clone size, J gene, V gene, CDR3 DNA, CDR3 protein. The D gene is left open where the match is weak. A row's size may be missing; if present it is once, few, many or a size class.

>NA|once|TRBJ1-5|TRBV7-2
TGTGCCAGCAGCTTAATGGGGAGGGATCAGCCCCAGCATTTT
CASSLMGRDQPQHF
>NA|NA|TRBJ1-1|TRBV7-2
TGTGCCAGCAGCTTAGGTGGGGCCGATACTGAAGCTTTCTTT
CASSLGGADTEAFF
>TRBD2|NA|TRBJ2-3|TRBV5-6
TGTGCCAGCAGTCTTAGGAGGTCGGGTCCTAGCGGGGTCACAGATACGCAGTATTTT
CASSLRRSGPSGVTDTQYF
>NA|NA|TRBJ2-3|TRBV19
TGTGCCAGAACCGGTAGGAGGAGTAGCACAGATACGCAGTATTTT
CARTGRRSSTDTQYF
>NA|NA|TRBJ2-3|TRBV5-1
TGCGCCAGCAGCGGGGGGGCTCGGGACACAGATACGCAGTATTTT
CASSGGARDTDTQYF
>TRBD1|NA|TRBJ1-1|TRBV6-5
TGTGCCAGCCAGCAGGGGACAGGGAGAGCTTTCTTT
CASQQGTGRAFF
>NA|NA|TRBJ2-7|TRBV7-9
TGTGCCAGCAGCTTAGTCGGAGGGATACTAGCCTACGAGCAGTACTTC
CASSLVGGILAYEQYF
>TRBD1|NA|TRBJ2-5|TRBV5-6
TGTGCCAGCAGCTTGGGCACAGGGGGTTTGAGGGAGCAGTACTTC
CASSLGTGGLREQYF
>TRBD2|NA|TRBJ2-3|TRBV10-3
TGTGCCATCGGGACTAGCGGGCCAGATACGCAGTATTTT
CAIGTSGPDTQYF
>TRBD1|NA|TRBJ2-5|TRBV7-2
TGTGCCAGCAGCGATCGAAGACAGGGCCAAGAGACCCAGTACTTC
CASSDRRQGQETQYF
>TRBD1|NA|TRBJ1-2|TRBV27
TGTGCCAGCACCCGGACAGGGTTGAACTATGGCTACACCTTC
CASTRTGLNYGYTF
>TRBD1|NA|TRBJ1-2|TRBV28
TGTGCCAGCAGTTTATCCCCCCACGGACAGGGTGACTATGGCTACACCTTC
CASSLSPHGQGDYGYTF
>NA|NA|TRBJ1-5|TRBV6-5
TGTGCCAGCACTACAGGTAATCAGCCCCAGCATTTT
CASTTGNQPQHF
>TRBD2|NA|TRBJ2-1|TRBV7-9
TGTGCCAGCAGCTCCAATGCCGGGGGGAGCTCCTACAATGAGCAGTTCTTC
CASSSNAGGSSYNEQFF
>NA|NA|TRBJ2-3|TRBV30
TGTGCCTGGAGTGCAGGGTTGGGCACAGATACGCAGTATTTT
CAWSAGLGTDTQYF
>NA|once|TRBJ1-2|TRBV27
TGTGCCAGCAGTTTATCTTCAGGCCAGATGCTCTATGGCTACACCTTC
CASSLSSGQMLYGYTF
>TRBD2|NA|TRBJ2-3|TRBV5-8
TGTGCCAGCAGCCGAGCGGGGAGCACAGATACGCAGTATTTT
CASSRAGSTDTQYF
>NA|NA|TRBJ1-6|TRBV10-3
TGTGCCATCAGTGATCGCGGGTTGGATTCACCCCTCCACTTT
CAISDRGLDSPLHF
>TRBD2|few|TRBJ2-1|TRBV6-1
TGTGCCAGCAGTGACTCAGCGGGGGGGCACAATGAGCAGTTCTTC
CASSDSAGGHNEQFF
>NA|few|TRBJ1-5|TRBV4-2
TGTGCCAGCAGCCAAGTACAGGCAAATAGCAATCAGCCCCAGCATTTT
CASSQVQANSNQPQHF
>NA|NA|TRBJ2-3|TRBV5-1
TGCGCCAGCAGCTTAACGCCCTATACAGATACGCAGTATTTT
CASSLTPYTDTQYF
>TRBD1|NA|TRBJ1-2|TRBV5-1
TGCGCCAGCAGACTAAATGGACAGGGTAACTATGGCTACACCTTC
CASRLNGQGNYGYTF
>NA|once|TRBJ1-5|TRBV29-1
TGCAGCGTTGTAGACTCCGGCAATCAGCCCCAGCATTTT
CSVVDSGNQPQHF
>NA|NA|TRBJ2-3|TRBV30
TGTGCCCGACGGAGGGATGGAACAGATACGCAGTATTTT
CARRRDGTDTQYF
>NA|NA|TRBJ1-2|TRBV5-1
TGCGCCAGCAGCTTGGCCGGGGGTTCTGGCTACACCTTC
CASSLAGGSGYTF
>TRBD2|NA|TRBJ2-5|TRBV28
TGTGCCAGCACCCCCCGGATGGGGGGAGGGGAGCAGTACTTC
CASTPRMGGGEQYF
>NA|NA|TRBJ1-5|TRBV6-1
TGTGCCAGCAGTGCTGGGCAGAATCAGCCCCAGCATTTT
CASSAGQNQPQHF
>NA|NA|TRBJ2-4|TRBV29-1
TGCAGCGCCCTAGGGGGTTTAGCCAAAAACATTCAGTACTTC
CSALGGLAKNIQYF
>TRBD1|NA|TRBJ2-7|TRBV9
TGTGCCAGCAGCGTAGGCGACAGGGGGCAATACGAGCAGTACTTC
CASSVGDRGQYEQYF
>NA|once|TRBJ2-1|TRBV7-2
TGTGCCAGCAGCCCGAGGCTACATGAGCAGTTCTTC
CASSPRLHEQFF
>NA|NA|TRBJ2-3|TRBV19
TGTGCCAGTAGGAATACAGGGACAACAGATACGCAGTATTTT
CASRNTGTTDTQYF
>TRBD1|NA|TRBJ1-4|TRBV30
TGTGCCAGCAGGGACAGAGGGTATGAAAAACTGTTTTTT
CASRDRGYEKLFF